These 31 T cell receptor beta chains originate from one sample sequenced in a study of neurological immune-mediated disorders. TCRdb redid the calling of the 5' RACE reads with MiXCR, one entry per CDR3 protein. This sample has 40,000 or so distinct CDR3 sequences, with 2.5% found just once. Input material: PBMCs. Receptor source: a man aged 50 or older with multiple sclerosis.

This clonotype occurred many times. The chain links TRBV19 to TRBJ1-1, with unresolved D. Trimming shortened V by 7 bases and J by 1 base, and 10 bases separated the two germline ends. CDR3 length equals 13 residues. CDR1 is LNHDA and CDR2 is SQIVND in the germline V gene (reference sequence). The CDR3 loop is CASIGRRNTEAFF. CDR3 bases: TGTGCCAGTATTGGTCGTCGGAACACTGAAGCTTTCTTT.

There are a few counts of this clonotype. Since a much larger clone is just one base distant, this may be a read error. The gene calls are TRBV10-2 and TRBJ2-2, with 11 positions matching TRBD2. CDR1 and CDR2 from the germline V gene are WSHSY and SAAADI. CDR3 length equals 17 residues. Trimming removed 6 bases from V and 2 bases from J; junction bases left unmatched: 8. DNA of the CDR3: TGCGCCAGCAGGCGCACACTAGCGGGGGACAACACCGGGGAGCTGTTTTTT. Translation: CASRRTLAGDNTGELFF.

In this sample, this clonotype turned up many times. The chain uses TRBV12-3 or TRBV12-4 and TRBJ2-1; D is perhaps TRBD2 (5 bases). This CDR3 is 14 amino acids long. The V gene lost 3 bases and the J gene lost 4 bases, with 10 bases spanning the gap. Written as DNA, the CDR3 is TGTGCCAGCAGTTTTACGCGCGGGTACAATGAGCAGTTCTTC. Its protein is CASSFTRGYNEQFF.

The chain is built from TRBV10-3 and TRBJ2-2; no reliable D call. CDR1 is ENHRY, CDR2 SYGVKD, per germline. This CDR3 region has 13 residues. The V and J ends lost 3 bases and 11 bases respectively, with 13 bases between them. CDR3 bases: TGTGCCATCAGTGACCCGGACGCCCGTGAGCTGTTTTTT. Amino acid sequence: CAISDPDARELFF.

This clonotype was observed many times. V usage is TRBV5-1 and J usage is TRBJ1-5; no firm D call. Germline CDR1 SGHRS, CDR2 YFSETQ. The CDR3 length is 15 residues. V lost 4 bases, J lost 0 bases, and 11 bases lay in between. Here the CDR3 reads CASSESDPSNQPQHF. In DNA, the CDR3 is TGCGCCAGCAGCGAGTCCGATCCTAGCAATCAGCCCCAGCATTTT.

In its sample, this clonotype was seen many times. The chain couples TRBV10-3 to TRBJ1-5; D is uncertain. The ends were cut back, 8 bases at V and 7 bases at J, with 9 bases in the middle. Germline CDR1 reads ENHRY; CDR2 reads SYGVKD. The CDR3 loop spans 11 amino acids. The CDR3 reads CAIGPSQPQHF. The CDR3 DNA sequence: TGTGCCATCGGCCCCAGCCAGCCCCAGCATTTT.

This clonotype was recorded at least ten times. The CDR3 spells CATSRAGDSYGYTF. The CDR3 DNA reads TGTGCCACCAGCAGAGCCGGGGACAGTTATGGCTACACCTTC. The gene calls are TRBV15 and TRBJ1-2; TRBD1 aligns across 7 bases. J lost 5 bases, V lost 1 base, and 4 bases had no gene match. CDR3 size: 14 residues. Looked up from germline, CDR1 is LNHNV and CDR2 is YYDKDF (reference sequence).

Comment on this clonotype: Given a much more abundant clone one base away, this may be a read error. The V and J genes are TRBV9 and TRBJ2-3; 8 positions match TRBD2. V dropped 4 bases and J dropped 0; count of bases not matched to a gene: 10. Germline V gene sequence: CDR1 SGDLS, CDR2 YYNGEE. The CDR3 runs to 17 residues. The CDR3 protein is CASSPGGSGASTDTQYF. CDR3 DNA: TGTGCCAGCAGCCCCGGGGGTAGCGGGGCCAGCACAGATACGCAGTATTTT. The variable domain in full, completed from reference TRBV9 and TRBJ2-3, reads DSGVTQTPKHLITATGQRVTLRCSPRSGDLSVYWYQQSLDQGLQFLIQYYNGEERAKGNILERFSAQQFPDLHSELNLSSLELGDSALYFCASSPGGSGASTDTQYFGPGTRLTVL.

In its sample, this clonotype was seen many times. The chain is built from TRBV2 and TRBJ2-5; 7 nucleotides agree with TRBD1. Germline CDR1 is SNHLY and CDR2 is FYNNEI. The ends lost 1 base at V and 5 bases at J; junction bases unmatched: 7. The CDR3 has 15 amino acids. The CDR3 DNA follows: TGTGCCAGCAGTGAAGAAAAGACAGGGTGGGAGACCCAGTACTTC. Translated: CASSEEKTGWETQYF. Combining the CDR3 with reference TRBV2 and TRBJ2-5 gives the whole variable domain EPEVTQTPSHQVTQMGQEVILRCVPISNHLYFYWYRQILGQKVEFLVSFYNNEISEKSEIFDDQFSVERPDGSNFTLKIRSTKLEDSAMYFCASSEEKTGWETQYFGPGTRLLVL.

This clonotype was observed a handful of times. The rearrangement joins TRBV12-3 or TRBV12-4 to TRBJ1-1; maybe TRBD1 (6 bases). The length of the CDR3 is 14 residues. Trimming shortened V by 6 bases and J by 5 bases, and 16 bases separated the two germline ends. The CDR3 spells CASRAATGRTEAFF. CDR3 bases: TGTGCCAGCAGGGCCGCCACAGGGCGAACTGAAGCTTTCTTT.

The table lists this clonotype with many counts. This rearrangement joins TRBV9 to TRBJ2-2; D uncertain. V lost 0 bases, J lost 7 bases, and 13 bases lay in between. Germline V gene data show CDR1 as SGDLS and CDR2 as YYNGEE. The CDR3 has 15 residues. CDR3 region: CASSVDRPPLGELFF. The CDR3 nucleotides are TGTGCCAGCAGCGTAGATAGGCCGCCACTCGGGGAGCTGTTTTTT.

This clonotype was counted at least ten times. The chain links TRBV3-1 to TRBJ1-2; possibly TRBD1 for D (6 bases). Trimming left V 4 bases short and J 3 bases short, with 12 bases between. Germline loops: CDR1 LGHDT, CDR2 YNNKEL (reference sequence). This CDR3 contains 14 residues. CDR3 in DNA: TGTGCCAGCAGCCGGGAACCAGGGGACTATGGCTACACCTTC. Protein: CASSREPGDYGYTF. Using reference TRBV3-1 and TRBJ1-2 for the parts outside the CDR3, the full variable domain is DTAVSQTPKYLVTQMGNDKSIKCEQNLGHDTMYWYKQDSKKFLKIMFSYNNKELIINETVPNRFSPKSPDKAHLNLHINSLELGDSAVYFCASSREPGDYGYTFGSGTRLTVV.

There are many counts of this clonotype. This sequence joins TRBV7-3 and TRBJ2-7; 9 nucleotides align to TRBD1. This CDR3 contains 15 residues. In germline, CDR1 is SGHTA, CDR2 FQGTGA. Trimming at V came to 0 bases and at J to 3 bases, leaving 3 bases not matched to a gene. CDR3 nucleotide sequence: TGTGCCAGCAGCTTAACGGGGGGACAGGGCTACGAGCAGTACTTC. Protein: CASSLTGGQGYEQYF. Together with reference TRBV7-3 and TRBJ2-7, the CDR3 gives the full variable domain: GAGVSQTPSNKVTEKGKYVELRCDPISGHTALYWYRQSLGQGPEFLIYFQGTGAADDSGLPNDRFFAVRPEGSVSTLKIQRTERGDSAVYLCASSLTGGQGYEQYFGPGTRLTVT.

This clonotype showed up many times. The chain uses TRBV2 and TRBJ2-1; possibly TRBD1 or TRBD2 for D (5 bases each). V lost 5 bases, J lost 10 bases, and 15 bases lay in between. CDR1 and CDR2 (germline): SNHLY, FYNNEI. This CDR3 contains 13 residues. Here the CDR3 reads CASSKTGTGEQFF. CDR3 nucleotide sequence: TGTGCCAGCAGTAAAACCGGGACCGGGGAGCAGTTCTTC.

This clonotype was observed many times. The V gene is TRBV14, the J gene TRBJ1-1, with D unclear. Germline V gives CDR1 SGHDN, CDR2 FVKESK. CDR3 length: 13 amino acids. V lost 5 bases to trimming and J lost 3 bases, with 10 bases between them. CDR3 coding DNA: TGTGCCAGCAGCTACCAAGGAGACACTGAAGCTTTCTTT. Protein: CASSYQGDTEAFF.

This clonotype was counted at least ten times. The chain has TRBV20-1 and TRBJ1-1; TRBD1 is a possible D gene (6 bases). Germline lookup yields CDR1 DFQATT and CDR2 SNEGSKA (reference sequence). Trimming took 0 bases from V and 6 from J, leaving 17 bases between them. CDR3 length equals 15 residues. CDR3 loop: CSARDLQGRRAEAFF. The CDR3 DNA reads as TGCAGTGCTAGAGATCTACAGGGTAGGCGCGCTGAAGCTTTCTTT.

This clonotype came up many times. The gene calls are TRBV28 and TRBJ1-5, with D possibly matching TRBD1 (5 bases). V was pared by 2 bases and J by 6 bases, with 11 bases between. The CDR3 is made up of 14 amino acids. Germline V gene lookup returns CDR1 MDHEN and CDR2 SYDVKM. The CDR3 coding sequence is TGTGCCAGCAGTTTAATAGGGACCCGTCAGCCCCAGCATTTT. Residues: CASSLIGTRQPQHF. Combining the CDR3 with reference TRBV28 and TRBJ1-5 gives the whole variable domain DVKVTQSSRYLVKRTGEKVFLECVQDMDHENMFWYRQDPGLGLRLIYFSYDVKMKEKGDIPEGYSVSREKKERFSLILESASTNQTSMYLCASSLIGTRQPQHFGDGTRLSIL.

This clonotype is medium-sized by share. Since a much larger clone is just one base distant, this may be a read error. The CDR3 does not end in the conserved phenylalanine or tryptophan, so this is likely a read error. The genes are TRBV10-2 and TRBJ1-6; perhaps TRBD1 as D (5 bases). V was shortened by 2 bases and J by 9 bases, with 11 bases between the two germline ends. The CDR3 is 14 amino acids. Germline V gene data show CDR1 as WSHSY and CDR2 as SAAADI. Here the CDR3 DNA reads TGCGCCAGCAGTGAGACAGGTCGCAGTTCACCCCTCCACTGT. This translates into CASSETGRSSPLHC.

This clonotype was seen at least ten times. V usage is TRBV29-1 and J usage is TRBJ1-2; 7 bases fit TRBD1. J lost 4 bases, V lost 0 bases, and 5 bases had no gene match. CDR1 and CDR2 (germline): SQVTM, ANQGSEA. CDR3 size: 14 residues. The CDR3 region has the DNA TGCAGCGTTGAAGAATTAAGGGACAGCTATGGCTACACCTTC. It codes for CSVEELRDSYGYTF.

This clonotype was observed at least ten times. V and J are TRBV6-5 and TRBJ2-7, with a tentative D call TRBD1 (5 bases). From germline, CDR1 is MNHEY and CDR2 SVGAGI. V was pared by 2 bases and J by 5 bases, with 13 bases between. CDR3 length equals 14 residues. The CDR3 bases are TGTGCCAGCAGTTACCAGGTGCAGGGCCACGAGCAGTACTTC. It translates to CASSYQVQGHEQYF.

This clonotype showed up many times. V usage is TRBV11-2 and J usage is TRBJ2-3, with 7 bases that match TRBD1. Germline V gene lookup returns CDR1 SGHAT and CDR2 FQNNGV. The CDR3 has 17 amino acids. With V trimmed by 0 bases and J by 5 bases, 11 bases remained unmatched. In DNA, the CDR3 is TGTGCCAGCAGCTTAGATCTGGCAGGGGGTTTTTTAGATACGCAGTATTTT. Its protein is CASSLDLAGGFLDTQYF.

A remark on this clonotype: Germline is not matched at one junction end, which may reflect a read error. The CDR3 region is CASSLPGERGNQPQNF. CDR3 sequence (DNA): TGTGCCAGCAGCTTACCAGGGGAGAGAGGCAATCAGCCCCAGAATTTT. The chain carries TRBV7-8 and TRBJ1-5, with D maybe TRBD1 (6 bases). There are 16 residues in the CDR3. CDR1 and CDR2 (germline): SGHVS, FQNEAQ.

The table lists this clonotype with many counts. The chain has TRBV20-1 and TRBJ2-1; D is ambiguous. The V end lost 6 bases, the J end lost 9 bases, and 24 bases lay between the germline ends. This CDR3 has 15 amino acids. CDR1 DFQATT and CDR2 SNEGSKA come from the germline V gene (reference sequence). The CDR3 coding sequence is TGCAGTGCCCCCGAACCTGAAATGGAATTTGGTGAGCAGTTCTTC. Translating it yields CSAPEPEMEFGEQFF.

In this sample, this clonotype turned up many times. The genes are TRBV20-1 and TRBJ2-5; TRBD2 agrees at 10 bases. Germline assignment: CDR1 DFQATT and CDR2 SNEGSKA (reference sequence). V was pared by 3 bases and J by 5 bases, with 9 bases of the junction left unmatched. The CDR3 has 15 amino acids. CDR3 protein: CSASGQRGGKETQYF. CDR3 coding DNA: TGCAGTGCTAGTGGCCAGCGGGGGGGCAAGGAGACCCAGTACTTC.

This clonotype was observed at least ten times. The chain has TRBV5-1 and TRBJ2-3; the D gene is possibly TRBD1 (5 bases). The CDR3 spans 15 residues. V was trimmed by 1 base and J by 4 bases, leaving 13 bases between them. CDR1 SGHRS and CDR2 YFSETQ come from the germline V gene. For the CDR3, the DNA is TGCGCCAGCAGCTTGTCTGGGGCTTGGGCAGATACGCAGTATTTT. Protein product: CASSLSGAWADTQYF.

The chain combines TRBV5-1 with TRBJ2-2; 14 bases map to TRBD2. V was clipped by 0 bases and J by 0 bases; unmatched bases: 4. Germline CDR1 SGHRS, CDR2 YFSETQ. CDR3 length: 19 amino acids. For the CDR3, the DNA is TGCGCCAGCAGCTTGGTCGGACTAGCGGGGGGTGCGAACACCGGGGAGCTGTTTTTT. Encoded protein: CASSLVGLAGGANTGELFF.

In regard to this clonotype: Given the absence of the conserved phenylalanine or tryptophan at the CDR3 end, a read error is likely. The V call is TRBV29-1, the J call TRBJ2-5; D unclear. CDR1 is SQVTM and CDR2 is ANQGSEA in the germline V gene. Trimming cost V 3 bases and J 3 bases, with 11 bases left between them. The CDR3 contains 13 residues. The CDR3 nucleotides are TGCAGCGTTGAGAGGCAGGTGGAAGAGACCCAGTACAAC. Its translation is CSVERQVEETQYN.

This clonotype appeared many times. This chain connects TRBV5-1 to TRBJ2-1, with 14 bases matching TRBD2. From germline, CDR1 is SGHRS and CDR2 YFSETQ. After removal of 9 bases from V and 6 bases from J, the junction contained 2 bases not matched to a gene. The CDR3 is made up of 13 amino acids. The CDR3 nucleotides read TGCGCCACCGGACTAGCGGGGGGCAATGAGCAGTTCTTC. Encoded protein: CATGLAGGNEQFF.

The table lists this clonotype with many counts. J is TRBJ2-5 and V is TRBV9; D possibly matches TRBD1 or TRBD2 (6 bases each). V shed 2 bases and J shed 5 bases, with 10 bases lying between them. The CDR3 loop spans 13 amino acids. Germline loops: CDR1 SGDLS, CDR2 YYNGEE. The DNA of the CDR3 is TGTGCCAGCAGCGTCCGGGGGCAGGAGACCCAGTACTTC. It codes for CASSVRGQETQYF.

This clonotype has ten or more counts. The genes are TRBV20-1 and TRBJ1-1; perhaps TRBD1 as D (5 bases). The CDR3 loop spans 12 amino acids. CDR1 and CDR2 (germline): DFQATT, SNEGSKA (reference sequence). V was trimmed by 6 bases and J by 8 bases, leaving 16 bases between them. CDR3 sequence: CSATAIGAEAFF. CDR3 DNA sequence: TGCAGTGCCACGGCCATTGGGGCCGAAGCTTTCTTT.

This clonotype was seen at least ten times. The chain's CDR3 is CASSGTDDYNEQFF. The DNA of the CDR3 is TGTGCCAGCAGTGGAACAGACGACTACAATGAGCAGTTCTTC. V is TRBV25-1 and J is TRBJ2-1; D remains unclear. Germline V gene lookup returns CDR1 MGHDK and CDR2 SYGVNS. The V end lost 4 bases, the J end lost 3 bases, and 10 bases lay between the germline ends. The CDR3 runs to 14 residues.